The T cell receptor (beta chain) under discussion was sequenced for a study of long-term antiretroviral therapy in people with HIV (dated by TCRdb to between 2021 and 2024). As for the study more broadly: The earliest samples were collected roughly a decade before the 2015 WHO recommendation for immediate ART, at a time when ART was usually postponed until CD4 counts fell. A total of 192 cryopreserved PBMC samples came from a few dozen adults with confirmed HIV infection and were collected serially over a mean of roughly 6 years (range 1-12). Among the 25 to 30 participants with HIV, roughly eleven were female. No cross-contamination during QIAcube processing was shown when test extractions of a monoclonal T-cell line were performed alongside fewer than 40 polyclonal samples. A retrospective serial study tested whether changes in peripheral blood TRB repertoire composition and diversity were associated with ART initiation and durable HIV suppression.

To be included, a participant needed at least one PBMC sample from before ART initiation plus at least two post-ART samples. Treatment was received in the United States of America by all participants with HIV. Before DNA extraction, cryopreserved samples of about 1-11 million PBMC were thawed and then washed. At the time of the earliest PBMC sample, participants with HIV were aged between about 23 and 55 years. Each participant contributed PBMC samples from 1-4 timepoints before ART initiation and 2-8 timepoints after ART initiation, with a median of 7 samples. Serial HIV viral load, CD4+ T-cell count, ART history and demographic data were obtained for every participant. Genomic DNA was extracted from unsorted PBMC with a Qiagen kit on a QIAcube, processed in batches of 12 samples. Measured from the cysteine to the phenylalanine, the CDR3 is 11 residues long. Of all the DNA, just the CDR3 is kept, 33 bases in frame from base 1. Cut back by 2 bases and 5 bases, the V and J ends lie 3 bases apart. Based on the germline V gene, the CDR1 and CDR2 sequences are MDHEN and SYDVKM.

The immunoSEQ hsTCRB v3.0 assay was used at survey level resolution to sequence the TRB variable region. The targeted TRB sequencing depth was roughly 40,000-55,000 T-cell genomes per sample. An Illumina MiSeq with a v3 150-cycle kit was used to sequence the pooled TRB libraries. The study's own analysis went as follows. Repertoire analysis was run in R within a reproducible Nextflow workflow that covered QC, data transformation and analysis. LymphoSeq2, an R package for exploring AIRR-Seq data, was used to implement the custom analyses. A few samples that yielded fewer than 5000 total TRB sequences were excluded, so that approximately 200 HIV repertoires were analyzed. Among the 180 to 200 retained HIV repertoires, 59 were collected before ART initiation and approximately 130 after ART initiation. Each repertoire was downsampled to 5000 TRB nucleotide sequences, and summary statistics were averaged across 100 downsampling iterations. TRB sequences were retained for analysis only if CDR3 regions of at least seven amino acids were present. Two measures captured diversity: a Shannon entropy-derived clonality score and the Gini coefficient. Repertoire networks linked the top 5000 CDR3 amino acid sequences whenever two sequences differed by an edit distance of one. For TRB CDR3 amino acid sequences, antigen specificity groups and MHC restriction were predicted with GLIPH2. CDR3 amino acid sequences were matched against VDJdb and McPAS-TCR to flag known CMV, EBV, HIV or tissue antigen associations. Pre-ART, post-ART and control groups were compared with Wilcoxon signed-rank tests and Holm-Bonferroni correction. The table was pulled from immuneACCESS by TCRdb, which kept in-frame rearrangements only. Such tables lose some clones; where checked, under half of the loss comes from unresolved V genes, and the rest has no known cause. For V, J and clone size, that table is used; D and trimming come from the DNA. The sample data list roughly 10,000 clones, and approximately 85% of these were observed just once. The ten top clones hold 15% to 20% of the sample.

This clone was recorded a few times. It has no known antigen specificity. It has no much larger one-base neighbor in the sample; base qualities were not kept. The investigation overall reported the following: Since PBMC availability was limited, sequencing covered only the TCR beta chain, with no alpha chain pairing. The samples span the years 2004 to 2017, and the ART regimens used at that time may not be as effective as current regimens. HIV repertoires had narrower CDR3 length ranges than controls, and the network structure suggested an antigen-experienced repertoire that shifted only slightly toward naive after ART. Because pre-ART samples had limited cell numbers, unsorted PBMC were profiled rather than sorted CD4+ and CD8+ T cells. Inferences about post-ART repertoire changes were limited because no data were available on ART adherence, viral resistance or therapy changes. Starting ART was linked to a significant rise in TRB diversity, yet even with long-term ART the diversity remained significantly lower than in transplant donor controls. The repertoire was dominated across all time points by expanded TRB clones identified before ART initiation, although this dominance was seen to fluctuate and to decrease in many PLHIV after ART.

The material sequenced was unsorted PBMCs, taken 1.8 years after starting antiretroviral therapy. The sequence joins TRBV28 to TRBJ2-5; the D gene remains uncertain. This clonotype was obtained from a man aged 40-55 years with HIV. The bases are TGTGCCAGCAGTTTAGGGGAGACCCAGTACTTC. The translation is CASSLGETQYF.